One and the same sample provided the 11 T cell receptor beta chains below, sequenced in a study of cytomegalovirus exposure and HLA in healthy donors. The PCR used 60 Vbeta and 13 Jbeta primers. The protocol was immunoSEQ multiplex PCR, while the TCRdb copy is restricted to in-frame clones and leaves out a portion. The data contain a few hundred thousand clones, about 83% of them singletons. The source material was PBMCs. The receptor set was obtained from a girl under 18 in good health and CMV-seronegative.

CDR3 in DNA: TGTGCCAGCAGCTTAGCCAGCGGGGGGTGGGAGACCCAGTACTTC. Translation gives CASSLASGGWETQYF. The V call is TRBV7-6, the J call TRBJ2-5; 9 nucleotides line up with TRBD2. The trim removed 0 bases at V and 5 bases at J, leaving 4 bases unmatched. The germline gives CDR1 SGHVS, CDR2 FNYEAQ. This CDR3 has 15 amino acids.

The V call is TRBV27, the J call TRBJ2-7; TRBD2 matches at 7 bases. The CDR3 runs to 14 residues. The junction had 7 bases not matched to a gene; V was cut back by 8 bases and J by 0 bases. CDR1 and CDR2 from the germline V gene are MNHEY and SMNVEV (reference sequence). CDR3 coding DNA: TGTGCCAGCGGATTTAGCGGGCTCTCCTACGAGCAGTACTTC. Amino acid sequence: CASGFSGLSYEQYF.

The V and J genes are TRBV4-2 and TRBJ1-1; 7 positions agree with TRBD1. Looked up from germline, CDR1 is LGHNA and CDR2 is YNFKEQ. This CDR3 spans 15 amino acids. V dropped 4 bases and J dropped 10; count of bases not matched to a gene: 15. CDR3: CASSPGRLAQGGAFF. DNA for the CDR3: TGTGCCAGCAGCCCAGGGCGGTTAGCTCAGGGGGGAGCTTTCTTT.

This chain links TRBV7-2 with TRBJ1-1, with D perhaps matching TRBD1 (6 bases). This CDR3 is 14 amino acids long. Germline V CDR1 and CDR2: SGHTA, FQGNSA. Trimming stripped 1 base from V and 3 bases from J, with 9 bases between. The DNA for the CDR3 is TGTGCCAGCAGCTTAGGGACAGAGTACACTGAAGCTTTCTTT. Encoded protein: CASSLGTEYTEAFF.

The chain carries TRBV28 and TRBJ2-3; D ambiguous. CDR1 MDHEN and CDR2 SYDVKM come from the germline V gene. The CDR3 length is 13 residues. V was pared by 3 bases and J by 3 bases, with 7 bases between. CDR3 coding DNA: TGTGCCAGCAGTTTCCGGCGGACAGATACGCAGTATTTT. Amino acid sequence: CASSFRRTDTQYF.

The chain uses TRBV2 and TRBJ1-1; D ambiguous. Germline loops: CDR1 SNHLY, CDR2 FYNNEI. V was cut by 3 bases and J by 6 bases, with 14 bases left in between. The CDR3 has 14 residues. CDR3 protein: CASSDYATLSEAFF. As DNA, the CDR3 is TGTGCCAGCAGTGACTATGCTACGCTATCTGAAGCTTTCTTT.

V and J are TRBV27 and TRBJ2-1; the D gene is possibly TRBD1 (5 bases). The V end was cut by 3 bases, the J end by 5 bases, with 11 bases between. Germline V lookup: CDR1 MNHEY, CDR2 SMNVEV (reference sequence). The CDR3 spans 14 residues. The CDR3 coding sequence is TGTGCCAGCAGTTTCCAGGGATCGGACAATGAGCAGTTCTTC. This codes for CASSFQGSDNEQFF.

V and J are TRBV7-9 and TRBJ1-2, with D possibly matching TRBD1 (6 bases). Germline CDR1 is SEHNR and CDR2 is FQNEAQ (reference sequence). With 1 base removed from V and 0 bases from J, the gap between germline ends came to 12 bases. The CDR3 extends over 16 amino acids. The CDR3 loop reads CASSLGGLLTNYGYTF. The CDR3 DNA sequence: TGTGCCAGCAGCTTAGGGGGGCTACTAACTAACTATGGCTACACCTTC.

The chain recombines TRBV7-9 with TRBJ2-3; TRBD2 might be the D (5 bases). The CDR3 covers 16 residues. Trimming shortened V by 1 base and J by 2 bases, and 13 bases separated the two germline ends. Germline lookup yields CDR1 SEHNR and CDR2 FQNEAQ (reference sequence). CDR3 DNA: TGTGCCAGCAGCTTAGTTTTTAGCGCTGACACAGATACGCAGTATTTT. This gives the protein CASSLVFSADTDTQYF. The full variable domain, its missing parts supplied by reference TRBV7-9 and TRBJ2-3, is DTGVSQNPRHKITKRGQNVTFRCDPISEHNRLYWYRQTLGQGPEFLTYFQNEAQLEKSRLLSDRFSAERPKGSFSTLEIQRTEQGDSAMYLCASSLVFSADTDTQYFGPGTRLTVL.

The CDR3 is CASSDGTNTEAFF. In DNA, the CDR3 is TGTGCCAGCAGTGATGGCACCAACACTGAAGCTTTCTTT. The chain has TRBV2 and TRBJ1-1; D ambiguous. Germline lookup yields CDR1 SNHLY and CDR2 FYNNEI. V lost 3 bases to trimming and J lost 2 bases, with 7 bases between them. The CDR3 loop spans 13 amino acids.

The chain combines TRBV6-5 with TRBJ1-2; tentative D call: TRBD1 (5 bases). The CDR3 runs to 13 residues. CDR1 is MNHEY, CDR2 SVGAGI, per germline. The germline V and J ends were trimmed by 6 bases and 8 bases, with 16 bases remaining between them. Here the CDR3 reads CASRPRGGVGYTF. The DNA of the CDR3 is TGTGCCAGCAGACCCCGGGGGGGAGTGGGCTACACCTTC.